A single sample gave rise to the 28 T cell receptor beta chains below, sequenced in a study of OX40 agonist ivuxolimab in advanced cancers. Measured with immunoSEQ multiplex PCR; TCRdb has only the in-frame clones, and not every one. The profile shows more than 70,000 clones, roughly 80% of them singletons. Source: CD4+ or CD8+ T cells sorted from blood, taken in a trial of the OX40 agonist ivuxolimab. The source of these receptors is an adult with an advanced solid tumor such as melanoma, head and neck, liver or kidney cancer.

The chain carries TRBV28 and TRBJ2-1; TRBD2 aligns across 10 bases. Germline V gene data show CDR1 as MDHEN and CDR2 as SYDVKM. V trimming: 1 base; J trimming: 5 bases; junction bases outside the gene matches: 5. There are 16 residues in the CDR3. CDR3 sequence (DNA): TGTGCCAGCAGTTTATACGGACTAGCGGACCACAATGAGCAGTTCTTC. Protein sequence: CASSLYGLADHNEQFF.

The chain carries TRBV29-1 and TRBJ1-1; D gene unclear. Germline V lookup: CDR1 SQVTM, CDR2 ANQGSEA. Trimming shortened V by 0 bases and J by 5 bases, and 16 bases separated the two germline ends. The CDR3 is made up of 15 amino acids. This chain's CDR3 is CSVEDPRGFGTEAFF. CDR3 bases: TGCAGCGTTGAAGATCCCCGGGGATTTGGAACTGAAGCTTTCTTT.

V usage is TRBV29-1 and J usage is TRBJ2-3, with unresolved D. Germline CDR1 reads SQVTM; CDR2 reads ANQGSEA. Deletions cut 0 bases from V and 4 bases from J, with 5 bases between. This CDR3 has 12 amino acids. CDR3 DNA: TGCAGCGTTGAAGATATCGCAGATACGCAGTATTTT. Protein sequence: CSVEDIADTQYF.

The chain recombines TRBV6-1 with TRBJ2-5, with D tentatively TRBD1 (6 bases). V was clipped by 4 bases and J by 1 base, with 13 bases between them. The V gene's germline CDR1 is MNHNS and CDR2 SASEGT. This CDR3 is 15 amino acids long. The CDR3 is CASSATGTSQETQYF. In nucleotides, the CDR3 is TGTGCCAGCAGTGCAACAGGGACCTCCCAAGAGACCCAGTACTTC.

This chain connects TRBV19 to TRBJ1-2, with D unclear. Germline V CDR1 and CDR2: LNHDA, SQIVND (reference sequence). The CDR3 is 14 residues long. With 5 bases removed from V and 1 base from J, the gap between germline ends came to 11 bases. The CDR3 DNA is TGTGCCAGTAGTGGAGGGCTTATTAACTATGGCTACACCTTC. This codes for CASSGGLINYGYTF.

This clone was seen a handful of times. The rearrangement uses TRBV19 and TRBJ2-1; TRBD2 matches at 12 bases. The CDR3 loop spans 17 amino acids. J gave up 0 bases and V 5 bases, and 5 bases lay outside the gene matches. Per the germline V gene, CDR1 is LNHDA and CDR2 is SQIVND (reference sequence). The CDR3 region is CASSGTSGLSSYNEQFF. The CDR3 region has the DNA TGTGCCAGTAGTGGGACTAGCGGGCTCAGCTCCTACAATGAGCAGTTCTTC.

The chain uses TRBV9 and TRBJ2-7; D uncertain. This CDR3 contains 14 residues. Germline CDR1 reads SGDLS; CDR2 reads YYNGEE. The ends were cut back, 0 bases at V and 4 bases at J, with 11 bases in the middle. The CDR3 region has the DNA TGTGCCAGCAGCGTAGGAGGTACTGGGTACGAGCAGTACTTC. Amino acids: CASSVGGTGYEQYF.

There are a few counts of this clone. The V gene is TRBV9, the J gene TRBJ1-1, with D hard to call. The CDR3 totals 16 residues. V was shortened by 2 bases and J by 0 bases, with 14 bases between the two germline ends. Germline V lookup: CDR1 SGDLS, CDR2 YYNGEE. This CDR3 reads CASSVRPGNMNTEAFF. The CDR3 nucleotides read TGTGCCAGCAGCGTTAGGCCTGGTAATATGAACACTGAAGCTTTCTTT.

The CDR3 DNA follows: TGTGCCAGCAGTATAACAGGGTTCACAGATACGCAGTATTTT. Translation: CASSITGFTDTQYF. The chain has TRBV6-5 and TRBJ2-3; TRBD1 might be the D (6 bases). Deletions cut 5 bases from V and 2 bases from J, with 11 bases between. There are 14 residues in the CDR3. Germline CDR1 is MNHEY and CDR2 is SVGAGI.

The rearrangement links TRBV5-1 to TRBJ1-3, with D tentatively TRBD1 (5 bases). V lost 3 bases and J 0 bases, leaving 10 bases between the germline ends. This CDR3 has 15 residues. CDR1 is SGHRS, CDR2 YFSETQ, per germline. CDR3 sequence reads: CASSWGGPSGNTIYF. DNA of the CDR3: TGCGCCAGCAGCTGGGGGGGACCCTCTGGAAACACCATATATTTT.

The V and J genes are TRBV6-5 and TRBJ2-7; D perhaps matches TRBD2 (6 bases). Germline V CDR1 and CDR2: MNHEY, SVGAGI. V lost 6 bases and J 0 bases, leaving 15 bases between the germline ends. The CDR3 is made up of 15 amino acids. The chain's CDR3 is CASRPPGGASYEQYF. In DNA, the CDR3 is TGTGCCAGCAGACCACCTGGAGGGGCCTCCTACGAGCAGTACTTC.

The CDR3 protein is CASSEVWGINYEQYF. The CDR3 nucleotides are TGTGCCAGCAGTGAAGTCTGGGGGATAAACTACGAGCAGTACTTC. V gene TRBV6-1 combines with J gene TRBJ2-7; D is perhaps TRBD1 or TRBD2 (5 bases each). The V end lost 1 base, the J end lost 3 bases, and 13 bases lay between the germline ends. Germline V gene data show CDR1 as MNHNS and CDR2 as SASEGT. The CDR3 loop spans 15 amino acids.

This CDR3 is CASSLQGNTGELFF. CDR3 nucleotide sequence: TGCGCCAGCAGCTTACAGGGGAACACCGGGGAGCTGTTTTTT. The chain is built from TRBV5-1 and TRBJ2-2, with D perhaps matching TRBD1 (6 bases). The germline V and J ends were trimmed by 2 bases and 1 base, with 6 bases remaining between them. This CDR3 spans 14 amino acids. The germline V gene encodes CDR1 SGHRS and CDR2 YFSETQ.

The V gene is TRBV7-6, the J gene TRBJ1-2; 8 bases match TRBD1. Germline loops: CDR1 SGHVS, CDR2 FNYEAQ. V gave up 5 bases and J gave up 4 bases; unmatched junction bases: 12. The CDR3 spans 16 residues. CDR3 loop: CASSLKPGQDVYGYTF. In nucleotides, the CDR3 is TGTGCCAGCAGCCTGAAACCGGGACAGGATGTCTATGGCTACACCTTC. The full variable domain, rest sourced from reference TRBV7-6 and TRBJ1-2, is GAGVSQSPRYKVTKRGQDVALRCDPISGHVSLYWYRQALGQGPEFLTYFNYEAQQDKSGLPNDRFSAERPEGSISTLTIQRTEQRDSAMYRCASSLKPGQDVYGYTFGSGTRLTVV.

The CDR3 nucleotides read TGTGCCAGCAGCTTAGATACGTCCCTCACTGAAGCTTTCTTT. Amino acids: CASSLDTSLTEAFF. The rearrangement links TRBV7-2 to TRBJ1-1; no definite D call. CDR3 length: 14 amino acids. V lost 1 base to trimming and J lost 4 bases, with 10 bases between them. Germline V gives CDR1 SGHTA, CDR2 FQGNSA.

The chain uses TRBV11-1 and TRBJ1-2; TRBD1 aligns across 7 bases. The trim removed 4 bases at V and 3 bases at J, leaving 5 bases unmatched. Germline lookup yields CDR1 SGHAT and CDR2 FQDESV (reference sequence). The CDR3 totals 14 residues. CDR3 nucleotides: TGTGCCAGCAGCTCTCCCGGGACAGACTATGGCTACACCTTC. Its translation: CASSSPGTDYGYTF.

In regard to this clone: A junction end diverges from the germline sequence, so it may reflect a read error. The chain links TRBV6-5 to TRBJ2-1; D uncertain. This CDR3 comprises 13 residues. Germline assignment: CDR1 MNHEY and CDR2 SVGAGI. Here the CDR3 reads CATSRILYNEQFF. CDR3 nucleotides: TGTGCCACCAGTCGGATTTTATACAATGAGCAGTTCTTC.

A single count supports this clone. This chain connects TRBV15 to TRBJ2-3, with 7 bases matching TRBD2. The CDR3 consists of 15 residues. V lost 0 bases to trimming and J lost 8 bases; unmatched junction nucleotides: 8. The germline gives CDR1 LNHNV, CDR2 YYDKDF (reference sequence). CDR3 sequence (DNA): TGTGCCACCAGCAGAGATGGCGGGAGTAAGCCTACGCAGTATTTT. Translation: CATSRDGGSKPTQYF.

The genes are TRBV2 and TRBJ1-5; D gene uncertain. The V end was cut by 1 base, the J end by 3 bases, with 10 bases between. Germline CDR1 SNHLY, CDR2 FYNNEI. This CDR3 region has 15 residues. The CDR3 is CASSEVAANNQPQHF. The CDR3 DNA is TGTGCCAGCAGTGAAGTGGCAGCAAACAATCAGCCCCAGCATTTT.

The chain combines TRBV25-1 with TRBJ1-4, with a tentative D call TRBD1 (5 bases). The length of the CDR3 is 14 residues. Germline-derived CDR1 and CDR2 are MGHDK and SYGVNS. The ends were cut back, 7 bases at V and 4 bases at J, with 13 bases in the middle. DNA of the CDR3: TGTGCCAGCACCCCCGCAGGGTTTAATGAAAAACTGTTTTTT. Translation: CASTPAGFNEKLFF.

CDR3 protein: CASSEGGRETQYF. The CDR3 DNA reads as TGCGCCAGCAGTGAGGGGGGTCGGGAGACCCAGTACTTC. J is TRBJ2-5 and V is TRBV10-1; D may correspond to TRBD1 or TRBD2 (5 bases each). The CDR3 runs to 13 residues. The V end lost 2 bases, the J end lost 5 bases, and 9 bases lay between the germline ends. Germline CDR1 and CDR2: WNHNN and SYGVQD (reference sequence).

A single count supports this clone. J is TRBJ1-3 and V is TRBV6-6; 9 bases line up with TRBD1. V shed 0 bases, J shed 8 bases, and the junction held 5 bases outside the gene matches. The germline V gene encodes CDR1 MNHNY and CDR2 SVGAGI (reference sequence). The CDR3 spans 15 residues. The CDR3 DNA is TGTGCCAGCAGTTACTCGTCGGACAGGGGTGACACCATATATTTT. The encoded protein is CASSYSSDRGDTIYF.

The CDR3 spells CASSRQGLYEQYF. In DNA form, the CDR3 reads TGTGCCAGCAGCCGCCAGGGTTTATACGAGCAGTACTTC. The genes are TRBV7-9 and TRBJ2-7, with TRBD1 as a possible D gene (5 bases). This CDR3 contains 13 residues. V was trimmed by 5 bases and J by 4 bases, leaving 12 bases between them. Germline lookup yields CDR1 SEHNR and CDR2 FQNEAQ (reference sequence).

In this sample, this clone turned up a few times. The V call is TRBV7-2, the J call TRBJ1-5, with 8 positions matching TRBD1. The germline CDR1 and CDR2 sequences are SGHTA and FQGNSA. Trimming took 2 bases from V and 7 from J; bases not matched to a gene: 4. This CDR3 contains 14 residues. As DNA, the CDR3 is TGTGCCAGCAGCTTACAGGGGGCGGGACAGCCCCAGCATTTT. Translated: CASSLQGAGQPQHF.

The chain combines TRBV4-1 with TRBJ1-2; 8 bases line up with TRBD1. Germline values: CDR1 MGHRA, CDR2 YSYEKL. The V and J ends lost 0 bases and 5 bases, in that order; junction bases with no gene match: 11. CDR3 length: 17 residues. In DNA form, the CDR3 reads TGCGCCAGCAGCCAAGACCCCCAGGGGGCAGGATGGTATGGCTACACCTTC. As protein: CASSQDPQGAGWYGYTF.

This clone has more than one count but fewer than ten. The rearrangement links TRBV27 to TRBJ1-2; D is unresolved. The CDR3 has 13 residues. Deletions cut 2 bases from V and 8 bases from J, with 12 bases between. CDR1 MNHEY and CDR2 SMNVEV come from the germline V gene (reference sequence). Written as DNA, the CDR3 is TGTGCCAGCAGTTTAGGCAGGTTTAGCGGCTACACCTTC. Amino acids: CASSLGRFSGYTF.

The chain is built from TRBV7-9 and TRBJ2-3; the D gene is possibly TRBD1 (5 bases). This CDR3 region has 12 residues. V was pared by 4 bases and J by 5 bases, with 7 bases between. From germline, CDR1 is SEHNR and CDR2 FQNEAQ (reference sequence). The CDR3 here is CASSYDRDTQYF. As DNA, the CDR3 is TGTGCCAGCAGCTACGACAGAGATACGCAGTATTTT. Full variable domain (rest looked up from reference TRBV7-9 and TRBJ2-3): DTGVSQNPRHKITKRGQNVTFRCDPISEHNRLYWYRQTLGQGPEFLTYFQNEAQLEKSRLLSDRFSAERPKGSFSTLEIQRTEQGDSAMYLCASSYDRDTQYFGPGTRLTVL.

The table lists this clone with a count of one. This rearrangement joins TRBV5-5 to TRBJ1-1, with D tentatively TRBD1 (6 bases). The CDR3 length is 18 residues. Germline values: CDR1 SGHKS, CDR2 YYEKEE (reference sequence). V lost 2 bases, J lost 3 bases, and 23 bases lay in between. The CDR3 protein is CASSLSGAGDRRYTEAFF. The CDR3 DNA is TGTGCCAGCAGCTTATCAGGGGCAGGGGACCGTAGGTACACTGAAGCTTTCTTT.